The 20 T cell receptor beta chains listed next were all sequenced from one sample in a study of CD8+ T cells in alopecia areata. RNA was isolated and reverse transcribed to cDNA, the sequencing template. Clones were sequenced by immunoSEQ multiplex PCR, and TCRdb holds only the in-frame ones, with some missing. The sample holds approximately 100,000 clones, about 60% seen once. The treatment denotes: oral pan-JAK inhibitor, 5-10 mg twice daily. The sample in question was CD8+ T cells sorted from blood, obtained at approximately week 61, from a patient treated with tofacitinib. Every receptor here comes from a human donor with alopecia areata.

This chain links TRBV7-9 with TRBJ2-1; D call uncertain. Germline V gives CDR1 SEHNR, CDR2 FQNEAQ (reference sequence). V was shortened by 5 bases and J by 8 bases, with 16 bases between the two germline ends. The length of the CDR3 is 14 residues. The CDR3 region is CASSHLRRADEQFF. As DNA, the CDR3 is TGTGCCAGCAGCCACCTTAGGAGAGCAGATGAGCAGTTCTTC.

The chain couples TRBV6-6 to TRBJ2-3, with a tentative D call TRBD2 (5 bases). The germline V and J ends were trimmed by 1 base and 5 bases, with 10 bases remaining between them. The CDR3 loop spans 14 amino acids. CDR1 MNHNY and CDR2 SVGAGI come from the germline V gene (reference sequence). The CDR3 coding sequence is TGTGCCAGCAGTTACTTGAGGGCCGTAGATACGCAGTATTTT. Translated, it gives CASSYLRAVDTQYF.

This CDR3 is CASSEWSDTQYF. The DNA for the CDR3 is TGTGCCAGCAGTGAATGGTCGGATACGCAGTATTTT. V is TRBV25-1 and J is TRBJ2-3; D remains ambiguous. Trimming left V 1 base short and J 6 bases short, with 5 bases between. Germline CDR1 and CDR2: MGHDK and SYGVNS. The CDR3 loop spans 12 amino acids.

This clone has only one observation. The chain recombines TRBV4-1 with TRBJ1-1; D is perhaps TRBD1 (5 bases). V lost 4 bases, J lost 4 bases, and 10 bases lay in between. The CDR3 runs 13 residues. CDR1 is MGHRA, CDR2 YSYEKL, per germline. CDR3 sequence (DNA): TGCGCCAGCAGCCTTGTCGGGGGCACTGAAGCTTTCTTT. This encodes CASSLVGGTEAFF.

J is TRBJ2-5 and V is TRBV7-9; D tentatively fits TRBD1 or TRBD2 (6 bases each). The V end was cut by 4 bases, the J end by 13 bases, with 22 bases between. CDR3 size: 14 residues. Per the germline V gene, CDR1 is SEHNR and CDR2 is FQNEAQ (reference sequence). The CDR3: CASSWGAPQSLPYF. CDR3 nucleotide sequence: TGTGCCAGCAGCTGGGGGGCGCCCCAGTCCTTGCCGTACTTC.

The chain uses TRBV6-5 and TRBJ1-1, with TRBD1 as a possible D gene (6 bases). This CDR3 is 15 amino acids long. Trimming removed 4 bases at V and 0 bases at J, with 12 bases between. Germline-derived CDR1 and CDR2 are MNHEY and SVGAGI. CDR3 DNA: TGTGCCAGCAGTTTGACACAGGGATTGAACACTGAAGCTTTCTTT. The encoded protein is CASSLTQGLNTEAFF.

The CDR3: CASSVNARTGLGETQYF. Here the CDR3 DNA reads TGTGCCAGCAGCGTAAATGCCCGTACGGGGTTAGGAGAGACCCAGTACTTC. The rearrangement links TRBV5-6 to TRBJ2-5, with a weak D call TRBD2 (5 bases). The germline V gene encodes CDR1 SGHDT and CDR2 YYEEEE. CDR3 length: 17 residues. Trimming shortened V by 4 bases and J by 4 bases, and 23 bases separated the two germline ends.

The chain is built from TRBV13 and TRBJ1-1; possible D gene TRBD1, 5 bases. V was cut by 4 bases and J by 8 bases, with 17 bases left in between. The CDR3 sequence is 14 residues long. CDR1 and CDR2 from the germline V gene are PRHDT and FYEKMQ (reference sequence). The CDR3 spells CASSSAGGEWEAFF. The CDR3 nucleotides are TGTGCCAGCAGCTCTGCGGGGGGAGAATGGGAAGCTTTCTTT.

The chain joins TRBV27 to TRBJ2-2, with TRBD2 matching over 9 bases. The CDR3 runs 16 residues. Per germline, CDR1 MNHEY and CDR2 SMNVEV (reference sequence). The V segment lost 0 bases and the J segment 4 bases; nucleotides outside the gene matches: 3. The CDR3 region is CASSLSGGGGTGELFF. The CDR3 DNA is TGTGCCAGCAGTTTATCCGGCGGGGGGGGCACCGGGGAGCTGTTTTTT.

The CDR3: CASSAAAGVGYNSPLHF. The CDR3 nucleotides read TGTGCCAGCAGTGCCGCCGCGGGCGTTGGCTATAATTCACCCCTCCACTTT. V is TRBV2 and J is TRBJ1-6; D not resolved. CDR1 is SNHLY, CDR2 FYNNEI, per germline. Trimming removed 4 bases at V and 3 bases at J, with 16 bases between. The CDR3 sequence is 17 residues long.

The count of this clone is one. The rearrangement joins TRBV27 to TRBJ2-7, with D unresolved. V was trimmed by 2 bases and J by 1 base, leaving 6 bases between them. The CDR3 consists of 13 residues. The germline gives CDR1 MNHEY, CDR2 SMNVEV (reference sequence). CDR3 DNA sequence: TGTGCCAGCAGTTTAACGGAGTCCTACGAGCAGTACTTC. This codes for CASSLTESYEQYF.

This clone was counted between two and nine times. The V gene is TRBV30, the J gene TRBJ2-7, with D unclear. From germline, CDR1 is GTSNPN and CDR2 SVGIG (reference sequence). The CDR3 consists of 12 residues. V was pared by 2 bases and J by 0 bases, with 5 bases between. CDR3 bases: TGTGCCTGGAGTAAACGCTCCTACGAGCAGTACTTC. Translating gives CAWSKRSYEQYF.

The rearrangement links TRBV29-1 to TRBJ2-7; no firm D call. Trimming pared 4 bases from V and 3 bases from J, leaving 7 bases between. CDR1 is SQVTM and CDR2 is ANQGSEA in the germline V gene. The CDR3 loop spans 11 amino acids. The CDR3 spells CSVVKDYEQYF. The CDR3 coding sequence is TGCAGCGTTGTAAAGGACTACGAGCAGTACTTC.

The rearrangement links TRBV2 to TRBJ1-1, with a possible D match to TRBD1 (6 bases). Germline values: CDR1 SNHLY, CDR2 FYNNEI. Trimming pared 4 bases from V and 1 base from J, leaving 16 bases between. This CDR3 comprises 16 residues. CDR3 DNA: TGTGCCAGCAGTGTGAGTGTCGGGGGGGCGAACACTGAAGCTTTCTTT. It is translated as CASSVSVGGANTEAFF.

The V gene is TRBV6-6, the J gene TRBJ2-5; D is possibly TRBD1 (5 bases). V lost 4 bases to trimming and J lost 2 bases, with 17 bases between them. CDR3 length: 16 amino acids. CDR1 is MNHNY, CDR2 SVGAGI, per germline (reference sequence). In nucleotides, the CDR3 is TGTGCCAGCAGTTTATCACCGACAGCCGCGCAAGAGACCCAGTACTTC. This sequence encodes CASSLSPTAAQETQYF.

This clone was picked up a small number of times. V is TRBV7-9 and J is TRBJ1-1; weak D call: TRBD1 (5 bases). CDR1 is SEHNR, CDR2 FQNEAQ, per germline (reference sequence). CDR3 length: 14 residues. Deletions cut 5 bases from V and 8 bases from J, with 18 bases between. The CDR3 sequence: CASSGATGGKEAFF. As DNA, the CDR3 is TGTGCCAGCAGCGGAGCCACCGGGGGGAAGGAAGCTTTCTTT.

This clone was picked up one time. The DNA for the CDR3 is TGTGCCTGGACAGGGATCAGCCACGAGCAGTACTTC. The encoded protein is CAWTGISHEQYF. The chain joins TRBV30 to TRBJ2-7; a possible D gene is TRBD1 (5 bases). Germline V gives CDR1 GTSNPN, CDR2 SVGIG (reference sequence). The ends were cut back, 4 bases at V and 5 bases at J, with 12 bases in the middle. The CDR3 covers 12 residues.

J is TRBJ1-1 and V is TRBV15, with a possible D match to TRBD1 (5 bases). The ends were cut back, 5 bases at V and 1 base at J, with 14 bases in the middle. Germline V gene sequence: CDR1 LNHNV, CDR2 YYDKDF (reference sequence). This CDR3 spans 15 amino acids. The CDR3 spells CATSARLDKNTEAFF. DNA of the CDR3: TGTGCCACCAGCGCCCGTTTGGACAAGAACACTGAAGCTTTCTTT.

The V call is TRBV15, the J call TRBJ1-4; D unresolved. V gave up 6 bases and J gave up 1 base, with 9 bases separating them. CDR1 and CDR2 (germline): LNHNV, YYDKDF (reference sequence). This CDR3 is 14 amino acids long. The chain's CDR3 is CATRIGQTNEKLFF. The CDR3 DNA reads TGTGCCACCAGGATCGGGCAAACTAATGAAAAACTGTTTTTT.

This clone has just a few counts. This rearrangement joins TRBV7-9 to TRBJ1-6; no reliable D call. V gave up 5 bases and J gave up 1 base, with 15 bases separating them. The V gene's germline CDR1 is SEHNR and CDR2 FQNEAQ (reference sequence). The CDR3 is 17 amino acids. CDR3 nucleotides: TGTGCCAGCAGCCAACCTCCAATAGTATCCTATAATTCACCCCTCCACTTT. This codes for CASSQPPIVSYNSPLHF.